The 16 T cell receptor beta chains below come from one sample, sequenced in a study of radiotherapy plus CTLA-4 blockade in lung cancer. Generated by immunoSEQ multiplex PCR, the TCRdb table keeps only in-frame clones and is missing some. The sample records about 87,000 clones, approximately 86% being singletons. This sample comprised peripheral blood, obtained from a patient treated with radiotherapy plus ipilimumab. These TCRs come from a human donor with non-small cell lung cancer that progressed on radiotherapy plus ipilimumab.

This chain joins TRBV30 and TRBJ2-3, with unresolved D. The CDR3 consists of 13 residues. Deletions cut 6 bases from V and 2 bases from J, with 12 bases between. Germline CDR1 and CDR2: GTSNPN and SVGIG (reference sequence). The CDR3 sequence: CACRFAVTDTQYF. The CDR3 DNA sequence: TGTGCCTGTCGATTCGCGGTCACAGATACGCAGTATTTT.

V usage is TRBV18 and J usage is TRBJ2-5; D call uncertain. The germline CDR1 and CDR2 sequences are KGHSH and LQKENI. This CDR3 is 12 amino acids long. V dropped 5 bases and J dropped 2 bases, with 6 bases sitting between them. CDR3 protein: CASSTAQETQYF. The CDR3 DNA reads as TGTGCCAGCTCAACAGCACAAGAGACCCAGTACTTC.

V usage is TRBV18 and J usage is TRBJ1-4; 7 bases align to TRBD1. Germline V lookup: CDR1 KGHSH, CDR2 LQKENI. V trimming: 6 bases; J trimming: 3 bases; junction bases outside the gene matches: 4. The CDR3 is made up of 14 amino acids. This chain's CDR3 is CASSLGTANEKLFF. The DNA of the CDR3 is TGTGCCAGCTCCCTAGGGACAGCTAATGAAAAACTGTTTTTT.

V and J are TRBV19 and TRBJ2-7; 11 bases fit TRBD2. Germline CDR1 is LNHDA and CDR2 is SQIVND (reference sequence). This CDR3 comprises 16 residues. V dropped 5 bases and J dropped 2; count of bases not matched to a gene: 8. CDR3 nucleotide sequence: TGTGCCAGTAGTCCGGCTAGCGGGGGGACCACCTACGAGCAGTACTTC. This codes for CASSPASGGTTYEQYF.

V usage is TRBV7-6 and J usage is TRBJ2-2, with unresolved D. Germline V lookup: CDR1 SGHVS, CDR2 FNYEAQ. The CDR3 is 14 amino acids. With 1 base removed from V and 10 bases from J, the gap between germline ends came to 13 bases. CDR3 residues: CASSLGGPYQELFF. CDR3 in DNA: TGTGCCAGCAGCTTAGGGGGTCCATATCAGGAGCTGTTTTTT.

V gene TRBV6-5 combines with J gene TRBJ1-4, with 8 nucleotides matching TRBD1. The CDR3 spans 14 residues. Trimming cost V 8 bases and J 4 bases; bases outside gene matches: 6. Germline V gene data show CDR1 as MNHEY and CDR2 as SVGAGI. CDR3 coding DNA: TGTGCCAGCGGACAGGGCGGGAATAATGAAAAACTGTTTTTT. Amino acid sequence: CASGQGGNNEKLFF.

The V gene is TRBV5-1, the J gene TRBJ1-3, with TRBD1 matching over 7 bases. The CDR3 covers 15 residues. With V trimmed by 4 bases and J by 2 bases, 6 bases remained unmatched. Germline V lookup: CDR1 SGHRS, CDR2 YFSETQ. Here the CDR3 reads CASSITQGPGNTIYF. In DNA, the CDR3 is TGCGCCAGCAGCATAACACAGGGGCCTGGAAACACCATATATTTT.

V usage is TRBV19 and J usage is TRBJ1-5; D gene uncertain. The germline CDR1 and CDR2 sequences are LNHDA and SQIVND (reference sequence). This CDR3 region has 14 residues. V lost 5 bases to trimming and J lost 2 bases, with 10 bases between them. Written as DNA, the CDR3 is TGTGCCAGTAGTCTCGTCGGTGGCAATCAGCCCCAGCATTTT. It codes for CASSLVGGNQPQHF.

This chain connects TRBV7-3 to TRBJ2-1, with a weak D call TRBD1 (6 bases). Trimming removed 4 bases at V and 0 bases at J, with 7 bases between. Germline loops: CDR1 SGHTA, CDR2 FQGTGA. CDR3 length equals 14 residues. This CDR3 reads CASSWGLSYNEQFF. DNA of the CDR3: TGTGCCAGCAGCTGGGGGCTCTCCTACAATGAGCAGTTCTTC.

The chain is built from TRBV7-9 and TRBJ2-7, with D perhaps matching TRBD1 (5 bases). CDR1 is SEHNR and CDR2 is FQNEAQ in the germline V gene (reference sequence). This CDR3 comprises 15 residues. With 1 base removed from V and 4 bases from J, the gap between germline ends came to 14 bases. CDR3 sequence: CASSLEDRASYEQYF. In DNA, the CDR3 is TGTGCCAGCAGCTTAGAAGACAGAGCTTCTTACGAGCAGTACTTC.

V and J are TRBV19 and TRBJ1-5, with D possibly matching TRBD1 (6 bases). Trimming took off 5 bases at V and 5 bases at J, with 16 bases between the two ends. The germline gives CDR1 LNHDA, CDR2 SQIVND (reference sequence). The CDR3 extends over 15 amino acids. The CDR3 region is CASSPPQGSYQPQHF. CDR3 DNA sequence: TGTGCCAGTAGTCCCCCACAGGGATCGTATCAGCCCCAGCATTTT.

This clone was counted a few times. The sample holds other DNA sequences that translate to the same CDR3. The chain links TRBV5-1 to TRBJ2-7, with TRBD2 matching 11 bases. With 0 bases clipped from V and 5 bases from J, the junction kept 4 bases outside the gene matches. Germline CDR1 and CDR2: SGHRS and YFSETQ. This CDR3 spans 15 amino acids. CDR3 nucleotides: TGCGCCAGCAGCTTGGGTAGCGGGGGGGTCCACGAGCAGTACTTC. Translating gives CASSLGSGGVHEQYF.

The rearrangement links TRBV28 to TRBJ1-2, with TRBD1 matching 7 bases. Germline V gene sequence: CDR1 MDHEN, CDR2 SYDVKM. The CDR3 length is 17 residues. V was clipped by 9 bases and J by 7 bases; unmatched bases: 23. In DNA form, the CDR3 reads TGTGCCAGTCTCGAGCCGGGACAGTTTTTCCTATCGTCTGGCTACACCTTC. Encoded protein: CASLEPGQFFLSSGYTF.

The chain joins TRBV6-4 to TRBJ2-1; 8 bases fit TRBD1. Germline loops: CDR1 MRHNA, CDR2 SNTAGT. V was clipped by 3 bases and J by 4 bases; unmatched bases: 5. The CDR3 sequence is 15 residues long. The CDR3: CASSEGRGQYNEQFF. CDR3 in DNA: TGTGCCAGCAGTGAGGGCAGGGGGCAATACAATGAGCAGTTCTTC.

This chain connects TRBV19 to TRBJ1-2; a possible D gene is TRBD1 (6 bases). Germline V gene lookup returns CDR1 LNHDA and CDR2 SQIVND (reference sequence). V lost 7 bases and J 5 bases, leaving 17 bases between the germline ends. This CDR3 comprises 14 residues. CDR3 in DNA: TGTGCCAGTACCCCCGGCAGGGGCTGGTATGGCTACACCTTC. Translating gives CASTPGRGWYGYTF.

The V gene is TRBV21-1, the J gene TRBJ1-5; TRBD1 was called by the table and not checked on the DNA. TRBV21-1 is labeled a pseudogene. This CDR3 contains 17 residues. DNA of the CDR3: TGTGCCAGCAGCGATTCGGACAGGGTCTCTAGCAATCAGCCCCAGCATTTT. Translating gives CASSDSDRVSSNQPQHF.